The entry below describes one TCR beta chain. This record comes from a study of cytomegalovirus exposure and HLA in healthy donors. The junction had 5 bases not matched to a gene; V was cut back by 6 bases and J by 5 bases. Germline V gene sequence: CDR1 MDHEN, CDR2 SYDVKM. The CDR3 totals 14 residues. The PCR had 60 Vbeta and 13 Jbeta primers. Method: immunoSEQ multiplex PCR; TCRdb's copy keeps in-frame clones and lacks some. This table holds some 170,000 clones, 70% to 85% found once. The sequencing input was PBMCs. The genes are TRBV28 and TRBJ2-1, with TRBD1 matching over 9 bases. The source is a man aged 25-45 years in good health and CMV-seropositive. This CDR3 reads CASSRGDRDNEQFF. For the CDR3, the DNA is TGTGCCAGCAGCCGGGGGGACAGGGACAATGAGCAGTTCTTC.